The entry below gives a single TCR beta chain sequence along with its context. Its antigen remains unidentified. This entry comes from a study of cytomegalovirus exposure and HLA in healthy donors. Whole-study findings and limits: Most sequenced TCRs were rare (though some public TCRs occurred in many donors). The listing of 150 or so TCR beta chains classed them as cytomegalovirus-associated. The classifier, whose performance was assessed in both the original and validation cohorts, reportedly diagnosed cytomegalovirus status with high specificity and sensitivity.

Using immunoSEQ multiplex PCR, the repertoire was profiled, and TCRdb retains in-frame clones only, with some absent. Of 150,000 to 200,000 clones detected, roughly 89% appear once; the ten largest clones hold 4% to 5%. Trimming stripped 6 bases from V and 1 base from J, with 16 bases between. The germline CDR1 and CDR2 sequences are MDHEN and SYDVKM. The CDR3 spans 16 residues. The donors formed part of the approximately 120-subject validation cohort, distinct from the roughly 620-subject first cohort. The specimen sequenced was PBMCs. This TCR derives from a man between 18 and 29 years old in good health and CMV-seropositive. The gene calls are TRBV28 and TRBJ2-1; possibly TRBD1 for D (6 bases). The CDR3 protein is CASSITTRGSYNEQFF. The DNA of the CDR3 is TGTGCCAGCAGCATCACTACCAGGGGATCCTACAATGAGCAGTTCTTC.